Detailed here is one T cell receptor (beta chain). CDR3-region Arm-PCR and iRepertoire HTBI primers produced the TCR beta libraries. MiXCR, applied by TCRdb to the multiplex PCR reads, yields one record per CDR3 protein. The table lists about 610,000 distinct CDR3 sequences, about 16% of them singletons, with approximately 12% in the top ten. This sample's time point: newly diagnosed GD, antithyroid drugs for less than 3 months. PBMC RNA was the source of the TCR library. This specimen comes from a study of regulatory T cells in long-lasting Graves disease. V gave up 8 bases and J gave up 2 bases, with 16 bases separating them. CDR1 and CDR2 from the germline V gene are LNHDA and SQIVND (reference sequence). CDR3 length equals 14 residues. The sample was also reused in another study, on T cells in Graves' hyperthyroidism and ophthalmopathy. This second study notes: The hyperthyroidism was newly diagnosed and had lasted under 2 months; the patients were aged 18 to 65.

The chain carries TRBV19 and TRBJ2-7, with D maybe TRBD1 (5 bases). This TCR derives from a man aged 18 to 29 with Graves disease. This material consisted of peripheral blood mononuclear cells (PBMCs), taken at new diagnosis, from a patient treated with antithyroid drugs. The CDR3 sequence is CASGTGWDTYEQYF. CDR3 coding DNA: TGTGCCAGTGGAACAGGTTGGGATACCTACGAGCAGTACTTC.